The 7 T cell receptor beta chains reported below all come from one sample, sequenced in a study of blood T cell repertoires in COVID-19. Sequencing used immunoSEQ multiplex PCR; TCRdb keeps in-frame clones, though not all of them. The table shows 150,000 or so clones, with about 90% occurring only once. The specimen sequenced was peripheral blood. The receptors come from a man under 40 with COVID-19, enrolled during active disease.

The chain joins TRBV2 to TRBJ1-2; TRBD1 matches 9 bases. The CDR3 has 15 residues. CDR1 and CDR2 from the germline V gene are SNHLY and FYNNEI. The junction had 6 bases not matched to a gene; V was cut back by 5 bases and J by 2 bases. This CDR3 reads CASSPGQGPNYGYTF. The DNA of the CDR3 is TGTGCCAGCAGTCCGGGACAGGGCCCGAACTATGGCTACACCTTC. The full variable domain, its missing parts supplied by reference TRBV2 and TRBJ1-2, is EPEVTQTPSHQVTQMGQEVILRCVPISNHLYFYWYRQILGQKVEFLVSFYNNEISEKSEIFDDQFSVERPDGSNFTLKIRSTKLEDSAMYFCASSPGQGPNYGYTFGSGTRLTVV.

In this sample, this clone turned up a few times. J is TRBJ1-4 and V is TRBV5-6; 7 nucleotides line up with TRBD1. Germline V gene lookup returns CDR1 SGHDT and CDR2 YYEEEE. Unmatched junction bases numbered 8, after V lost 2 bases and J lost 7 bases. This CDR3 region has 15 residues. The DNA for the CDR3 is TGTGCCAGCAGCTTAGGGAAGGGGGCCAGTGAAAAACTGTTTTTT. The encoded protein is CASSLGKGASEKLFF.

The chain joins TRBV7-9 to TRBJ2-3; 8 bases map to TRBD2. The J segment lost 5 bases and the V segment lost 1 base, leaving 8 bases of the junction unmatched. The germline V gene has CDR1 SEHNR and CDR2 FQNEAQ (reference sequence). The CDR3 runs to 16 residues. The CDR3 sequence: CASSLVAGGRGDTQYF. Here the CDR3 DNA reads TGTGCCAGCAGCTTAGTGGCGGGGGGTCGTGGAGATACGCAGTATTTT.

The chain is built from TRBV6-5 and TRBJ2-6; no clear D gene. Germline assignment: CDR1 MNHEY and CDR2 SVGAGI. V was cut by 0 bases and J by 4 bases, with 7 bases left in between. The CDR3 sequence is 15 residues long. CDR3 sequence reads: CASSYSTLGANVLTF. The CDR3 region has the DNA TGTGCCAGCAGTTACTCGACTCTCGGGGCCAACGTCCTGACTTTC.

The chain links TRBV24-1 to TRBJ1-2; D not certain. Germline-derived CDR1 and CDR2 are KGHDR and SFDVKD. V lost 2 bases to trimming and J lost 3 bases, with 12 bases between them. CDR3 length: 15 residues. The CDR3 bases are TGTGCCACCAGTGATTCCCGAAGAGGGTACTATGGCTACACCTTC. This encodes CATSDSRRGYYGYTF.

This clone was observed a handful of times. The CDR3 reads CASSSSSISEQYF. The CDR3 DNA is TGTGCCAGCAGCTCAAGTTCTATTTCCGAGCAGTACTTC. The chain couples TRBV7-2 to TRBJ2-7, with D unclear. Trimming took off 4 bases at V and 6 bases at J, with 13 bases between the two ends. There are 13 residues in the CDR3. In germline, CDR1 is SGHTA, CDR2 FQGNSA.

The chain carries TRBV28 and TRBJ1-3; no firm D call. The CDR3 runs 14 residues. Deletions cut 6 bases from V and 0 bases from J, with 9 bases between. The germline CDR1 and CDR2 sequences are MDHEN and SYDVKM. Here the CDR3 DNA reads TGTGCCAGCAGGGCACGGGGCTCTGGAAACACCATATATTTT. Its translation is CASRARGSGNTIYF.